Given below is one T cell receptor (beta chain) in context. No antigen is known for it. The sample originates from a study of CD8 T cells in ankylosing spondylitis. Study findings and constraints: Reportedly, matched ankylosing spondylitis synovial fluid was significantly enriched for disease-linked clones. With a CD8+ phenotype, disease-linked clones were relatively rare in peripheral blood. Among TCR beta sequences, a motif of several highly homologous variants appeared characteristic of ankylosing spondylitis blood. Reactive arthritis synovial fluid and blood previously showed some of these motif variants.

TCRdb itself ran the 5' RACE reads through MiXCR, one entry per CDR3 protein. The sample includes roughly 200,000 distinct CDR3 sequences, over 10% of them seen just once. With 4 bases clipped from V and 11 bases from J, the junction kept 10 bases outside the gene matches. Germline values: CDR1 SGHAT, CDR2 FQDESV (reference sequence). The CDR3 has 13 amino acids. Sequencing was performed on blood, either unsorted or a sorted T cell fraction (not recorded which). The V gene is TRBV11-1, the J gene TRBJ2-7; 8 positions match TRBD2. The sequence was obtained from a male donor with ankylosing spondylitis or in good health (not recorded which). Here the CDR3 DNA reads TGTGCCAGCAGCTCCCCCGGGAGGGAAGATAAGTACTTC. Translation gives CASSSPGREDKYF.